This TCR beta chain was found in a study of blood T cell repertoires in COVID-19. Looking at the study overall: There were acute and convalescent COVID-19 samples, and they came from the United States, Italy and Spain. PBMCs, B-cell-depleted T cells, or T cells were the source of the cDNA or gDNA that made up the material.

Germline V gives CDR1 MGHRA, CDR2 YSYEKL. The V and J ends lost 5 bases and 4 bases respectively, with 14 bases between them. The CDR3 has 14 amino acids. Per the original methods: Cell counts per sample came from amplifying reference gene primers. The table came from immunoSEQ multiplex PCR; TCRdb's copy has only in-frame clones and leaves some out. D and trimming were read from the DNA, whereas the V and J calls and clone size are those reported in that table. The table records about 68,000 clones, 85% of them present only once. Material for sequencing was peripheral blood. The receptor comes from a man aged 45-60 years with acute or convalescent COVID-19. This chain connects TRBV4-1 to TRBJ1-1; the D gene is possibly TRBD1 (5 bases). The CDR3 nucleotides are TGCGCCAGCAGCAGTCAGGGTTGGGGCACTGAAGCTTTCTTT. The encoded protein is CASSSQGWGTEAFF.